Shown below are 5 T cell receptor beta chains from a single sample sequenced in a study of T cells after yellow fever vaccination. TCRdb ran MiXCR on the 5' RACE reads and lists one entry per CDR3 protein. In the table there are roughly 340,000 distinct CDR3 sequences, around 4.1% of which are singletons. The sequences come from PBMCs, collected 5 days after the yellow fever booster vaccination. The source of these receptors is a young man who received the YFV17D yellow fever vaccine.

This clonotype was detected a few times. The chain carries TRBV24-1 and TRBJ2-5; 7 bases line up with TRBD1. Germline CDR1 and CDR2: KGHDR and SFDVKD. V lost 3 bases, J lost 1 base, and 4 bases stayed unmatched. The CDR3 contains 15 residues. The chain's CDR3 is CATSDTRDSQETQYF. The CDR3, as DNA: TGTGCCACCAGTGATACAAGGGACAGCCAAGAGACCCAGTACTTC.

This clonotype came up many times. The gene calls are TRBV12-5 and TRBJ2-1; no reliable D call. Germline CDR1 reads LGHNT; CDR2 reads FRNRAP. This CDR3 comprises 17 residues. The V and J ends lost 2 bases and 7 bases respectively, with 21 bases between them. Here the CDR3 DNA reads TGTGCTAGTGGTTTGACGCCCAAACCTTCTATCCCTAATGAGCAGTTCTTC. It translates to CASGLTPKPSIPNEQFF.

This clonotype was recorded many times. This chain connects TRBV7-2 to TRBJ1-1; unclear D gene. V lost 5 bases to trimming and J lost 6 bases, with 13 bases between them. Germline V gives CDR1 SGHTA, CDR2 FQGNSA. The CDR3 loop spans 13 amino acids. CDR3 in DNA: TGTGCCAGCAGCCAAAGTCGATTTGCTGAAGCTTTCTTT. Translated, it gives CASSQSRFAEAFF.

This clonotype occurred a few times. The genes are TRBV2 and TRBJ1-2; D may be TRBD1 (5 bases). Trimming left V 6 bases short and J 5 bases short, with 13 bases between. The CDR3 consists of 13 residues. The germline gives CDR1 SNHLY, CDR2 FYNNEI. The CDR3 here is CASSRDREYGYTF. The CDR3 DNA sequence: TGTGCCAGCAGCAGAGACAGAGAATATGGCTACACCTTC.

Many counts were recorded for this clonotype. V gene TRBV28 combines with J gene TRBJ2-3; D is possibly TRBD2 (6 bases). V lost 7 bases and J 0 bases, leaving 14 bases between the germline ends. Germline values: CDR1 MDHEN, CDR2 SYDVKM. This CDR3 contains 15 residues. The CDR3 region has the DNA TGTGCCAGCACCAAAGGGGACTTTAGCACAGATACGCAGTATTTT. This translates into CASTKGDFSTDTQYF.